This TCR beta chain was documented in a study of cytomegalovirus exposure and HLA in healthy donors. Study-wide context: Out of around 360 genotyped donors, less than 85% belonged to the Caucasian-associated ancestry cluster.

Use of 60 Vbeta and 13 Jbeta primers characterized the PCR. TCRdb keeps only in-frame clones here, not all; method: immunoSEQ multiplex PCR. The sample contains approximately 200,000 clones, around four fifths of which appear only once. Donors consisted of healthy bone marrow donors. V gave up 0 bases and J gave up 5 bases; unmatched junction bases: 7. This CDR3 has 15 residues. CDR1 is SGHRS and CDR2 is YFSETQ in the germline V gene. Overall study findings and caveats: There was a cluster of highly shared sequence variants that was likely a sequencing artifact. A later analysis linked a missense variant in DCLRE1C to the trimming of TCR beta V and J genes.

About this clone: Its antigen is unidentified.

The source is a woman between 45 and 65 years old in good health and CMV-seropositive. The material sequenced was PBMCs. The chain links TRBV5-1 to TRBJ2-7, with 8 bases matching TRBD1. The CDR3 sequence is CASSLGPGGLNEQYF. The DNA for the CDR3 is TGCGCCAGCAGCTTGGGGCCAGGGGGCTTGAACGAGCAGTACTTC. Full variable domain (remainder filled in from reference TRBV5-1 and TRBJ2-7): KAGVTQTPRYLIKTRGQQVTLSCSPISGHRSVSWYQQTPGQGLQFLFEYFSETQRNKGNFPGRFSGRQFSNSRSEMNVSTLELGDSALYLCASSLGPGGLNEQYFGPGTRLTVT.